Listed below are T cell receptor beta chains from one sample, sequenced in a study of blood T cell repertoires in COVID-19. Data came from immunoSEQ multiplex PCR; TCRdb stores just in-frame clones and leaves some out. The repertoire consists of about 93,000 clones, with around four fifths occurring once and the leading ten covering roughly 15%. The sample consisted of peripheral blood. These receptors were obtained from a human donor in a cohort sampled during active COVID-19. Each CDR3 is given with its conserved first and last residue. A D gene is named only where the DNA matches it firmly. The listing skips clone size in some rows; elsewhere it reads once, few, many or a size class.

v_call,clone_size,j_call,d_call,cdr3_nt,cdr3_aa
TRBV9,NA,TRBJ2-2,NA,TGTGCCAGCAGCGTAGTGGCGGACTCCGTTACCGGGGAGCTGTTTTTT,CASSVVADSVTGELFF
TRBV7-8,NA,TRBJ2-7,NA,TGTGCCAGCAGCTTAGACCAGGGCGAGCAGTACTTC,CASSLDQGEQYF
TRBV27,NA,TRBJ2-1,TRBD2,TGTGCCAGCAGTCTTAGGCAAACGGGACTAGCGGCCTTGAATGAGCAGTTCTTC,CASSLRQTGLAALNEQFF
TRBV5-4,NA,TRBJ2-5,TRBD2,TGTGCCAGCAGTCACGGCTTACTAGCGGGAGTAGGAGAGACCCAGTACTTC,CASSHGLLAGVGETQYF
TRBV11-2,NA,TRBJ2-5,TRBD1,TGTGCCAGCAGCCGGGGACAGATCCAAGAGACCCAGTACTTC,CASSRGQIQETQYF
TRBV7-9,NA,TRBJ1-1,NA,TGTGCCAGCAGCTTAGCTGGGGGGGGTAACACTGAAGCTTTCTTT,CASSLAGGGNTEAFF
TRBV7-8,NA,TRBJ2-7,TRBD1,TGTGCCAGCAGCCGAGGGACAGACGAGCAGTACTTC,CASSRGTDEQYF
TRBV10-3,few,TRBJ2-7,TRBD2,TGTGCCATCAGTGGTTCTGGCGGGGGGGCCAAGGAGCAGTACTTC,CAISGSGGGAKEQYF
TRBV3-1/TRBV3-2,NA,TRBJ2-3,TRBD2,TGTGCCAGCAGCCATCCTAGCGGAGATGCCACAGATACGCAGTATTTT,CASSHPSGDATDTQYF
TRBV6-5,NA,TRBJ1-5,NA,TGTGCCAGCACCGGGCAGCTAGCCTATCAGCCCCAGCATTTT,CASTGQLAYQPQHF
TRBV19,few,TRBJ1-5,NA,TGTGCCAGTAGTATAAGGGGGAATCAGCCCCAGCATTTT,CASSIRGNQPQHF
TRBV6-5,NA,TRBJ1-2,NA,TGTGCCAGCAGTCCGGACAGAGGGTATGGCTACACCTTC,CASSPDRGYGYTF
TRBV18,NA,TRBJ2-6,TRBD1,TGTGCCAGCTCGCCAAACAGGGGGCTGGGTGGGGCCAACGTCCTGACTTTC,CASSPNRGLGGANVLTF
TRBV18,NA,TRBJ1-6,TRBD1,TGTGCCAGCTCACAGGACAGGGACAATTCACCCCTCCACTTT,CASSQDRDNSPLHF
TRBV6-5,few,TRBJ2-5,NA,TGTGCCAGCAGGCTAACTAGCCCGGAGACCCAGTACTTC,CASRLTSPETQYF
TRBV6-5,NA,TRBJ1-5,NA,TGTGCCAGCAGTTACTTTCGGGGGGCAGGACAGCCCCAGCATTTT,CASSYFRGAGQPQHF
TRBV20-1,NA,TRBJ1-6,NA,TGCAGTGCTAGTGAGGGCGACTATAATTCACCCCTCCACTTT,CSASEGDYNSPLHF
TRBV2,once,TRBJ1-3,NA,TGTGCCAGCAGTCGGGACTCCAGCTCTGGAAACACCATATATTTT,CASSRDSSSGNTIYF
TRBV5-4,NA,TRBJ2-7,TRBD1,TGTGCCAGCAGATCTGGACAGGGGAGCGAGCAGTACTTC,CASRSGQGSEQYF
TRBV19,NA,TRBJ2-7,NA,TGTGCCAGTAGTAATCGACCGGATGCGGGGGAGCAGTACTTC,CASSNRPDAGEQYF
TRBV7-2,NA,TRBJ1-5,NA,TGTGCCAGCAGCTTATTCTCCCAGCCCCAGCATTTT,CASSLFSQPQHF
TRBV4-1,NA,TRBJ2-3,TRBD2,TGCGCCAGCAGCCAAGAAGGACTAGTTCTGGATACGCAGTATTTT,CASSQEGLVLDTQYF
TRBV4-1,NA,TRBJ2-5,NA,TGCGCCAGCAGCTCCCGGGAGAGAGAGACCCAGTACTTC,CASSSRERETQYF
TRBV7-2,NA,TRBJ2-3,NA,TGTGCCAGCAGCCCCGGGACTTTTGGCCGCACAGATACGCAGTATTTT,CASSPGTFGRTDTQYF
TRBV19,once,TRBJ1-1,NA,TGTGCCAGTAGTACGGGGGGCCGGAACACTGAAGCTTTCTTT,CASSTGGRNTEAFF
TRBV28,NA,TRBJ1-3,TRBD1,TGTGCCAGCAGTCCACAGGGGTCTGGAAACACCATATATTTT,CASSPQGSGNTIYF
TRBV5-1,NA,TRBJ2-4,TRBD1,TGCGCCAGCAGCTTGGATGACAGGGGGTTAGCCAAAAACATTCAGTACTTC,CASSLDDRGLAKNIQYF
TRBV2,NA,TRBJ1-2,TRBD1,TGTGCCAGCAGTGATATTGGGCGTACCGGGACAGGGATAATAGGTGGCTACACCTTC,CASSDIGRTGTGIIGGYTF
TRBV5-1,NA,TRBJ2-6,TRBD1,TGCGCCAGCAGCTCCGGGACAGCCAGCTCTGGGGCCAACGTCCTGACTTTC,CASSSGTASSGANVLTF
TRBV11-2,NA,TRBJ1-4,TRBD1,TGTGCCAGCAGCTCGGGACAGAGATTAACTAATGAAAAACTGTTTTTT,CASSSGQRLTNEKLFF
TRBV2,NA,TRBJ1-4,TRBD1,TGTGCCAGCAGTGAAGGCGGCAGGGGGCTCGGTGAAAAACTGTTTTTT,CASSEGGRGLGEKLFF
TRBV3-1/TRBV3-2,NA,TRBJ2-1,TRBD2,TGTGCCAGCACCTCTGGATTTTTAGCGGGTAGCAATGAGCAGTTCTTC,CASTSGFLAGSNEQFF
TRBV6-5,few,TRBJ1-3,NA,TGTGCCAGCAGACCTGGAGAGGGTAACACCATATATTTT,CASRPGEGNTIYF
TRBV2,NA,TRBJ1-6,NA,TGTGCCAGCAGTGAAGATGGGGCCAGCTCCTATAATTCACCCCTCCACTTT,CASSEDGASSYNSPLHF
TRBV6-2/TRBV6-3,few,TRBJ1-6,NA,TGTGCCAGCAGTTACTCCCCAAATTCACCCCTCCACTTT,CASSYSPNSPLHF
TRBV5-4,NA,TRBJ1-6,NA,TGTGCCAGCAGCTTGTGGGCCCAAAATTCACCCCTCCACTTT,CASSLWAQNSPLHF
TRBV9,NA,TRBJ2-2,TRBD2,TGTGCCAGTGGCGGGAGGGCCAATGCCGGGGAGCTGTTTTTT,CASGGRANAGELFF
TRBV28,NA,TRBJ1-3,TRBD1,TGTGCCAGCATTACAGGGGCTGGAAACACCATATATTTT,CASITGAGNTIYF
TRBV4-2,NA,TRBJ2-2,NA,TGTGCCAGCAGCCAAGAGGGGGCCACCGGGGAGCTGTTTTTT,CASSQEGATGELFF
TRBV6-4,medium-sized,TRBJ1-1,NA,TGTGCCAGCAGTGACGGCCTTGGACCCAATCCTCAGGGGCCCATGAACACTGAAGCTTTCTTT,CASSDGLGPNPQGPMNTEAFF
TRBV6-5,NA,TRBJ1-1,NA,TGTGCCAGCAGCCCCAGGTGGCCGAACACTGAAGCTTTCTTT,CASSPRWPNTEAFF
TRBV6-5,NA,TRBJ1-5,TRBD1,TGTGCCAGCAGTTGGGACAGGGGGCCTCAGCCCCAGCATTTT,CASSWDRGPQPQHF
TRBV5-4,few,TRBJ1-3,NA,TGTGCCAGCAGCTTGGGCCCTCAGGTTTCAGGAAACACCATATATTTT,CASSLGPQVSGNTIYF